Detailed here is one TCR beta chain. In its sample, this clonotype was seen a few times. Its target antigen remains unknown. No much larger clone is present one base from it, and per-base qualities are unavailable. This sample is drawn from a study of T-cell memory formation after mild COVID-19 (dated by TCRdb to about 2021). A note on the overall study: Most TCR sequence clusters were specific to one of the two donors. T-cell clones expanding and contracting after mild COVID-19 in a couple of donors were tracked by longitudinal TCRalpha and TCRbeta repertoire sequencing. Two young, previously healthy adult volunteers, one female and one male, were included in the cohort. General findings and caveats noted by the study authors: Only a couple of mild cases were covered by the study, and larger cohorts that include severe cases with pre-infection samples were considered necessary. Contracting CD4+ clones were found mainly in CM and EM memory subsets, while CD8+ clones were enriched in EMRA. Some responding clones were detected in pre-infection memory, suggesting pre-existing cross-reactive memory T cells joined the SARS-CoV-2 response. SARS-CoV-2 specificity was not confirmed for the second-wave clones peaking on day 37. Clones that contracted from day 15 to 85 showed balanced CD4/CD8 phenotypes, whereas a second wave of clones that expanded from day 15 to 37 leaned towards CD4+.

The instrument given in TCRdb is Illumina NovaSeq 6000. TCRalpha and TCRbeta cDNA libraries were built by 5'RACE with constant-segment primers, adding sample barcodes and unique molecular identifiers. Trizol reagent was used to extract RNA from every sample. Library amplification was performed in two PCR steps, and a second sample barcode and Illumina TruSeq adapters were introduced in the second step. The libraries were sequenced on an Illumina NovaSeq using 2 x 150 bp paired-end reads. The original methods were these. Reads were demultiplexed and collapsed into UMI-guided consensus sequences with migec v1.2.7. Using mixcr v2.1.11, UMI consensuses were aligned to TRA and TRB V and J templates and then assembled into clonotypes. A clonotype was counted as expanded or contracted only when both edgeR and NoisET called the clonotype significant, with the noise models trained on biological replicates. edgeR calls used a false discovery rate-adjusted p below 0.01 and a log2 fold-change threshold of 1. PCA with hierarchical clustering of max-normalized trajectories of the 1000 most abundant clonotypes was used as exploratory dynamics analysis. Each responding clone was given a CD4 or CD8 phenotype based on the CD4+ and CD8+ repertoires, which had been sequenced separately. TCRdb took the public reads, trimmed them with fastp at Q25, ran MiXCR for clone calling and kept in-frame beta chains. Duplicate CDR3 protein sequences are folded into a single record with the most common DNA and genes. The V and J calls here are based on TCRdb, not the publication. Across this sample there are about 130,000 distinct CDR3 sequences, with about 6% seen only once. The top ten clones comprise under 2.5% of the sample.

The CDR3 runs 15 residues from the cysteine to the phenylalanine. Only the CDR3 part of the read is kept: 45 bases, read in frame from the first base. V is pared back by 2 bases and J by 1 base, with 11 bases lying between the germline termini. The germline V gene (reference sequence) supplies CDR1 LGHDT and CDR2 YNNKEL. Ficoll-Paque density gradient centrifugation was used to isolate PBMCs. The rearranged chain carries TRBV3-1 and TRBJ1-1; the D gene is unclear. The TCR sequence derives from an adult woman who had mild COVID-19 (a few samples of this study predate the infection). The sample titles of this study are shuffled in the database, so cell type and time point are left out; the donor was told from shared clones. Sequencing input: PBMCs or a T cell subset sorted from them (not recorded which). The CDR3 in this case is CASSQPLLPNTEAFF. The DNA is as follows: TGTGCCAGCAGCCAACCCCTATTACCGAACACTGAAGCTTTCTTT. The full variable domain, completed from the reference TRBV3-1 and TRBJ1-1 proteins outside the CDR3, reads DTAVSQTPKYLVTQMGNDKSIKCEQNLGHDTMYWYKQDSKKFLKIMFSYNNKELIINETVPNRFSPKSPDKAHLNLHINSLELGDSAVYFCASSQPLLPNTEAFFGQGTRLTVV.